A selection of T cell receptor beta chains follows, all from one sample in a study of blood T cell repertoires in COVID-19. Clones were read by immunoSEQ multiplex PCR, and TCRdb kept only the in-frame ones, dropping some. The sample holds roughly 150,000 clones, more than 75% seen once. The sequencing sample was made of peripheral blood. The source is a man aged 55 to 69 with acute or convalescent COVID-19. Both conserved end residues are part of each CDR3. The order of the fields is clone size, D gene, J gene, V gene, CDR3 protein, CDR3 DNA. D genes are given only for firm matches. Size tells how often a clone was seen (once, few, many) or the class of an expanded clone, and some rows leave it out.

size: -; D: TRBD1; J: TRBJ2-3; V: TRBV5-1; CDR3: CASSLGTGGDSSTDTQYF; DNA: TGCGCCAGCAGCTTAGGGACAGGGGGCGATTCTAGCACAGATACGCAGTATTTT
size: -; D: -; J: TRBJ1-5; V: TRBV7-2; CDR3: CASSLIGGGLGNQPQHF; DNA: TGTGCCAGCAGCCTAATCGGGGGTGGGTTGGGCAATCAGCCCCAGCATTTT
size: -; D: TRBD1; J: TRBJ1-2; V: TRBV30; CDR3: CARDRASLYGYTF; DNA: TGTGCCCGGGACAGGGCGTCCCTCTATGGCTACACCTTC
size: -; D: -; J: TRBJ2-5; V: TRBV7-6; CDR3: CASSQQETQYF; DNA: TGTGCCAGCAGCCAACAAGAGACCCAGTACTTC
size: -; D: TRBD1; J: TRBJ2-7; V: TRBV11-2; CDR3: CASSFGTGESYEQYF; DNA: TGTGCCAGCAGCTTTGGGACAGGGGAGTCCTACGAGCAGTACTTC
size: -; D: TRBD1; J: TRBJ1-2; V: TRBV19; CDR3: CASSIGTGTNYGYTF; DNA: TGTGCCAGTAGTATAGGGACAGGGACGAACTATGGCTACACCTTC
size: few; D: TRBD1; J: TRBJ1-2; V: TRBV2; CDR3: CASSRSTGTGGYTF; DNA: TGTGCCAGCAGCCGATCGACAGGGACGGGTGGCTACACCTTC
size: once; D: TRBD1; J: TRBJ2-7; V: TRBV7-9; CDR3: CASSLGDRGVLDEQYF; DNA: TGTGCCAGCAGCTTAGGAGACAGGGGGGTATTAGACGAGCAGTACTTC
size: -; D: -; J: TRBJ2-1; V: TRBV7-2; CDR3: CASSLIASPENEQFF; DNA: TGTGCCAGCAGCTTAATAGCATCACCCGAGAATGAGCAGTTCTTC
size: -; D: -; J: TRBJ2-3; V: TRBV18; CDR3: CASSPPQGKADTQYF; DNA: TGTGCCAGCTCACCGCCCCAGGGGAAGGCAGATACGCAGTATTTT
size: -; D: TRBD2; J: TRBJ2-1; V: TRBV3-1/TRBV3-2; CDR3: CASSQTSGYNEQFF; DNA: TGTGCCAGCAGCCAGACTAGCGGCTACAATGAGCAGTTCTTC
size: -; D: TRBD1; J: TRBJ1-2; V: TRBV5-5; CDR3: CASSKQGDGYTF; DNA: TGTGCCAGCAGCAAACAGGGGGACGGCTACACCTTC
size: few; D: -; J: TRBJ1-4; V: TRBV4-1; CDR3: CASSRGHGGANEKLFF; DNA: TGCGCCAGCAGCCGCGGGCATGGGGGGGCAAATGAAAAACTGTTTTTT
size: -; D: -; J: TRBJ2-2; V: TRBV10-3; CDR3: CAISEGGSGELFF; DNA: TGTGCCATCAGCGAAGGAGGGTCCGGGGAGCTGTTTTTT
size: -; D: TRBD1; J: TRBJ1-2; V: TRBV6-6; CDR3: CASGPETGKGYTF; DNA: TGTGCCAGCGGCCCCGAGACAGGGAAGGGCTACACCTTC
size: few; D: TRBD1; J: TRBJ1-1; V: TRBV7-9; CDR3: CASSLEGANTEAFF; DNA: TGTGCCAGCAGCTTAGAGGGGGCTAACACTGAAGCTTTCTTT
size: -; D: TRBD1; J: TRBJ1-2; V: TRBV4-1; CDR3: CASSQDPTGEGYTF; DNA: TGCGCCAGCAGCCAAGATCCCACAGGGGAAGGCTACACCTTC
size: -; D: TRBD1; J: TRBJ1-2; V: TRBV19; CDR3: CASRTQGTGKSYGYTF; DNA: TGTGCCAGTAGGACTCAAGGGACAGGGAAAAGCTATGGCTACACCTTC
size: -; D: -; J: TRBJ2-7; V: TRBV7-9; CDR3: CASSHRSYEQYF; DNA: TGTGCCAGCAGCCACAGGAGCTACGAGCAGTACTTC
size: once; D: TRBD1; J: TRBJ1-2; V: TRBV4-1; CDR3: CASRGQKGYGYTF; DNA: TGCGCCAGCAGGGGACAGAAAGGTTATGGCTACACCTTC
size: -; D: -; J: TRBJ2-1; V: TRBV5-1; CDR3: CASSLTGESYNEQFF; DNA: TGCGCCAGCAGCTTGACAGGAGAATCCTACAATGAGCAGTTCTTC
size: -; D: TRBD2; J: TRBJ2-1; V: TRBV10-3; CDR3: CATNSGRDRFDEQFF; DNA: TGTGCCACCAATAGCGGGAGGGACAGGTTCGATGAGCAGTTCTTC
size: -; D: TRBD2; J: TRBJ2-2; V: TRBV10-3; CDR3: CATSGGYTGELFF; DNA: TGTGCCACCTCGGGAGGATACACCGGGGAGCTGTTTTTT
size: -; D: TRBD2; J: TRBJ2-1; V: TRBV5-4; CDR3: CASSFELAADNEQFF; DNA: TGTGCCAGCAGTTTCGAACTAGCGGCAGACAATGAGCAGTTCTTC
size: few; D: TRBD1; J: TRBJ2-4; V: TRBV10-1; CDR3: CASSADRVGGWNIQYF; DNA: TGCGCCAGCAGTGCGGACAGGGTCGGAGGTTGGAACATTCAGTACTTC
size: -; D: TRBD1; J: TRBJ1-2; V: TRBV3-1/TRBV3-2; CDR3: CASSLGQGGYGYTF; DNA: TGTGCCAGCAGCCTGGGACAGGGGGGCTATGGCTACACCTTC
size: -; D: TRBD1; J: TRBJ1-2; V: TRBV30; CDR3: CAFYRGGYTF; DNA: TGTGCCTTCTACAGGGGCGGCTACACCTTC
size: -; D: TRBD2; J: TRBJ2-5; V: TRBV5-1; CDR3: CASSLDPPGLAGQETQYF; DNA: TGCGCCAGCAGCTTGGACCCGCCGGGACTAGCGGGACAAGAGACCCAGTACTTC
size: -; D: -; J: TRBJ2-7; V: TRBV4-2; CDR3: CASSQDSGSYEQYF; DNA: TGTGCCAGCAGCCAAGACTCCGGGTCCTACGAGCAGTACTTC
size: -; D: TRBD1; J: TRBJ1-5; V: TRBV28; CDR3: CASSLTGEGNQPQHF; DNA: TGTGCCAGCAGTTTGACAGGGGAGGGCAATCAGCCCCAGCATTTT
size: -; D: -; J: TRBJ1-3; V: TRBV2; CDR3: CASRATDVSGNTIYF; DNA: TGTGCCAGCAGAGCGACAGACGTCTCTGGAAACACCATATATTTT
size: -; D: TRBD1; J: TRBJ1-1; V: TRBV11-2; CDR3: CASGQGRNTEAFF; DNA: TGTGCCAGCGGACAGGGGAGGAACACTGAAGCTTTCTTT
size: -; D: TRBD1; J: TRBJ1-4; V: TRBV19; CDR3: CASTYTGTGDEKLFF; DNA: TGTGCCAGTACCTACACCGGGACAGGGGATGAAAAACTGTTTTTT
size: -; D: -; J: TRBJ1-1; V: TRBV11-3; CDR3: CASSLGAQGGNTEAFF; DNA: TGTGCCAGCAGCTTAGGGGCCCAAGGAGGGAACACTGAAGCTTTCTTT
size: -; D: TRBD1; J: TRBJ1-6; V: TRBV9; CDR3: CASSGRTGSNSPLHF; DNA: TGTGCCAGCAGCGGGAGGACAGGGTCTAATTCACCCCTCCACTTT
size: once; D: TRBD2; J: TRBJ2-1; V: TRBV5-1; CDR3: CASSLATAGASYNEQFF; DNA: TGCGCCAGCAGCTTGGCCACAGCGGGAGCATCCTACAATGAGCAGTTCTTC
size: -; D: -; J: TRBJ1-6; V: TRBV3-1/TRBV3-2; CDR3: CASSQRQVYNSPLHF; DNA: TGTGCCAGCAGCCAACGACAGGTCTATAATTCACCCCTCCACTTT
size: -; D: -; J: TRBJ1-6; V: TRBV5-1; CDR3: CASSFGQLNSPLHF; DNA: TGCGCCAGCAGCTTCGGACAGTTGAATTCACCCCTCCACTTT
size: -; D: TRBD1; J: TRBJ2-5; V: TRBV11-2; CDR3: CASSFDRGKQETQYF; DNA: TGTGCCAGCAGCTTCGACAGGGGCAAGCAAGAGACCCAGTACTTC
size: -; D: TRBD1; J: TRBJ1-1; V: TRBV29-1; CDR3: CSVEPSGRGGFTEAFF; DNA: TGCAGCGTTGAACCGTCAGGGAGAGGGGGCTTCACTGAAGCTTTCTTT
size: -; D: -; J: TRBJ2-1; V: TRBV29-1; CDR3: CSADRSYNEQFF; DNA: TGCAGCGCCGACCGGAGTTACAATGAGCAGTTCTTC
size: -; D: -; J: TRBJ1-3; V: TRBV29-1; CDR3: CSVEYQGGNTIYF; DNA: TGCAGCGTTGAATATCAGGGCGGAAACACCATATATTTT
size: -; D: TRBD2; J: TRBJ2-1; V: TRBV28; CDR3: CASHTSGGNEQFF; DNA: TGTGCCAGCCATACTAGCGGGGGGAATGAGCAGTTCTTC
size: few; D: -; J: TRBJ2-1; V: TRBV29-1; CDR3: CSVSTGLGYNEQFF; DNA: TGCAGCGTCTCTACAGGGCTAGGCTACAATGAGCAGTTCTTC
size: -; D: TRBD1; J: TRBJ2-2; V: TRBV18; CDR3: CASSPGTEQAGELFF; DNA: TGTGCCAGCTCACCGGGGACAGAGCAGGCGGGGGAGCTGTTTTTT
size: -; D: -; J: TRBJ2-7; V: TRBV3-1/TRBV3-2; CDR3: CATGRGYEQYF; DNA: TGTGCCACAGGACGGGGGTACGAGCAGTACTTC
size: -; D: -; J: TRBJ2-1; V: TRBV27; CDR3: CASSFSIMRFSYNEQFF; DNA: TGTGCCAGCAGTTTTAGCATTATGCGGTTCTCCTACAATGAGCAGTTCTTC
size: many; D: TRBD1; J: TRBJ1-6; V: TRBV7-8; CDR3: CASSPRTGGSYNSPLHF; DNA: TGTGCCAGCAGCCCGAGGACAGGGGGCTCCTATAATTCACCCCTCCACTTT
size: -; D: TRBD1; J: TRBJ1-3; V: TRBV29-1; CDR3: CSDGTGQNTIYF; DNA: TGCAGCGACGGGACAGGGCAAAACACCATATATTTT
size: -; D: -; J: TRBJ2-7; V: TRBV6-5; CDR3: CASSKGGGRYEQYF; DNA: TGTGCCAGCAGCAAGGGAGGGGGTAGGTACGAGCAGTACTTC